The next 19 T cell receptor beta chains were all read from a single sample in a study of regulatory T cells in long-lasting Graves disease. Investigators prepared the TCR beta libraries by applying iRepertoire HTBI primers and Arm-PCR of CDR3 regions. TCRdb called the multiplex PCR reads again in MiXCR, with one record for every CDR3 protein. The repertoire consists of roughly 450,000 distinct CDR3 sequences, with roughly 22% occurring once and the leading ten covering around 13%. The time point was: persistent/refractory GD, antithyroid drugs over 5 years with positive TRAb. PBMCs provided the RNA from which the TCR library was made. Sequenced material: peripheral blood mononuclear cells (PBMCs), taken when the disease was refractory, from a patient treated with antithyroid drugs. These receptors were obtained from a female donor with Graves disease.

The rearrangement links TRBV20-1 to TRBJ2-3, with D perhaps matching TRBD1 or TRBD2 (5 bases each). Looked up from germline, CDR1 is DFQATT and CDR2 is SNEGSKA (reference sequence). CDR3 length: 13 residues. Deletions cut 3 bases from V and 8 bases from J, with 15 bases between. The CDR3 DNA follows: TGCAGTGCTAGGGGGACGGACACGAGTACGCAGTATTTT. It specifies CSARGTDTSTQYF.

The table lists this clonotype with many counts. The rearrangement uses TRBV13 and TRBJ1-1; D unclear. CDR1 and CDR2 (germline): PRHDT, FYEKMQ (reference sequence). The V end was cut by 2 bases, the J end by 9 bases, with 13 bases between. The CDR3 runs to 13 residues. The CDR3 is CASSLRTIQQAFF. CDR3 bases: TGTGCCAGCAGCTTACGTACAATACAGCAAGCTTTCTTT.

The CDR3 protein is CASRDSTNYGYTF. Written as DNA, the CDR3 is TGTGCCAGCAGGGACAGCACTAACTATGGCTACACCTTC. V and J are TRBV6-1 and TRBJ1-2, with D possibly being TRBD1 (6 bases). The germline V gene has CDR1 MNHNS and CDR2 SASEGT. Trimming took off 6 bases at V and 0 bases at J, with 8 bases between the two ends. This CDR3 is built from 13 residues.

This clonotype has at least ten counts. V usage is TRBV28 and J usage is TRBJ2-7, with D perhaps TRBD1 or TRBD2 (5 bases each). The CDR3 is made up of 15 amino acids. The V gene's germline CDR1 is MDHEN and CDR2 SYDVKM. V was clipped by 2 bases and J by 0 bases, with 11 bases between them. The CDR3 sequence is CASSLPGDLSYEQYF. The CDR3 region has the DNA TGTGCCAGCAGTTTACCCGGGGACCTCTCCTACGAGCAGTACTTC.

In the case of this clonotype: Being one base from a much bigger clone, this may be a read error. This sequence joins TRBV9 and TRBJ1-1; maybe TRBD1 (5 bases). Germline assignment: CDR1 SGDLS and CDR2 YYNGEE. The CDR3 has 13 amino acids. The CDR3 here is CAGSGGENTEAFF. CDR3 sequence (DNA): TGTGCCGGCAGCGGGGGGGAGAACACTGAAGCTTTCTTT.

This chain joins TRBV6-2 or TRBV6-3 and TRBJ1-4, with 8 bases aligning to TRBD1. Germline CDR1 is MNHEY and CDR2 is SVGEGT. This CDR3 is built from 16 residues. V gave up 2 bases and J gave up 4 bases; unmatched junction bases: 6. The CDR3 reads CASSYGRTGLNEKLFF. CDR3 bases: TGTGCCAGCAGTTACGGACGGACAGGGCTTAATGAAAAACTGTTTTTT.

The chain has TRBV5-7 and TRBJ2-7; D may be TRBD1 (5 bases). TRBV5-7 is annotated as an ORF whose role is uncertain. V was pared by 4 bases and J by 2 bases, with 25 bases between. The CDR3 runs 18 residues. The CDR3 DNA reads TGTGCCAGCAGCCTGACCCCAACAGGCGCCCTAACCACCTACGAGCAGTACTTC. It codes for CASSLTPTGALTTYEQYF.

This chain joins TRBV5-1 and TRBJ2-7, with D unresolved. V lost 4 bases and J 0 bases, leaving 14 bases between the germline ends. The CDR3 loop spans 15 amino acids. Germline V gives CDR1 SGHRS, CDR2 YFSETQ. The CDR3 DNA is TGCGCCAGCAGCGGTGCCGGGTTCAGCTCCTACGAGCAGTACTTC. Translation gives CASSGAGFSSYEQYF.

This rearrangement joins TRBV20-1 to TRBJ2-1; 7 positions agree with TRBD2. The CDR3 runs 15 residues. Germline values: CDR1 DFQATT, CDR2 SNEGSKA (reference sequence). The junction had 6 bases not matched to a gene; V was cut back by 1 base and J by 3 bases. CDR3 loop: CSARVAAGFYNEQFF. Written as DNA, the CDR3 is TGCAGTGCTAGAGTGGCAGCGGGGTTCTACAATGAGCAGTTCTTC.

The chain employs TRBV2 and TRBJ2-3, with D perhaps being TRBD1 or TRBD2 (6 bases each). Trimming took off 8 bases at V and 2 bases at J, with 11 bases between the two ends. Germline lookup yields CDR1 SNHLY and CDR2 FYNNEI. This CDR3 region has 13 residues. The CDR3 spells CASVWGATDTQYF. CDR3 DNA: TGTGCCAGCGTATGGGGGGCCACAGATACGCAGTATTTT.

This clonotype came up many times. V gene TRBV6-1 combines with J gene TRBJ1-5, with 10 bases identical to TRBD1. The CDR3 is 14 amino acids. Germline-derived CDR1 and CDR2 are MNHNS and SASEGT. The J segment lost 7 bases and the V segment lost 8 bases, leaving 8 bases of the junction unmatched. The CDR3, as DNA: TGTGCCAGCGAAGGACAGGGGGGTAGACAGCCCCAGCATTTT. It codes for CASEGQGGRQPQHF.

This clonotype turned up a few times. The chain has TRBV6-5 and TRBJ2-6; D possibly corresponds to TRBD2 (5 bases). This CDR3 is built from 21 residues. Germline V gives CDR1 MNHEY, CDR2 SVGAGI. Trimming took off 0 bases at V and 0 bases at J, with 21 bases between the two ends. The CDR3 sequence: CASSYSFSDPGFSSGANVLTF. CDR3 sequence (DNA): TGTGCCAGCAGTTACTCGTTTAGCGATCCGGGTTTCTCCTCTGGGGCCAACGTCCTGACTTTC.

This clonotype was seen at least ten times. V gene TRBV5-1 combines with J gene TRBJ1-4, with 8 bases fitting TRBD1. V shed 4 bases and J 0 bases; nucleotides not matched to a gene: 2. This CDR3 has 15 residues. Looked up from germline, CDR1 is SGHRS and CDR2 is YFSETQ. CDR3 sequence: CASSPDRATNEKLFF. Written as DNA, the CDR3 is TGCGCCAGCAGCCCGGACAGGGCAACTAATGAAAAACTGTTTTTT.

The sample holds a few counts of this clonotype. J is TRBJ2-7 and V is TRBV7-2; the D gene is possibly TRBD1 (8 bases). The CDR3 spans 17 residues. Between the trimmed V and J ends, which lost 1 base and 4 bases, there was a span of 20 bases. CDR1 is SGHTA and CDR2 is FQGNSA in the germline V gene. Written as DNA, the CDR3 is TGTGCCAGCAGCTTAGTCGGCGGGAGACAGGGGTTGTACGAGCAGTACTTC. It yields the protein CASSLVGGRQGLYEQYF.

A few counts support this clonotype. This chain links TRBV9 with TRBJ2-3, with D perhaps matching TRBD1 (6 bases). Germline V gene sequence: CDR1 SGDLS, CDR2 YYNGEE. There are 13 residues in the CDR3. Trimming left V 3 bases short and J 7 bases short, with 12 bases between. In nucleotides, the CDR3 is TGTGCCAGCAGCGCAGGGGTTCTCTATACGCAGTATTTT. As protein: CASSAGVLYTQYF.

The chain links TRBV12-5 to TRBJ2-1; 10 positions agree with TRBD1. The CDR3 is 15 residues long. The junction had 7 bases not matched to a gene; V was cut back by 2 bases and J by 9 bases. Germline V gene data show CDR1 as LGHNT and CDR2 as FRNRAP. The CDR3 loop is CASGLPRDRGTEQFF. CDR3 sequence (DNA): TGTGCTAGTGGTTTGCCCCGGGACAGGGGCACTGAGCAGTTCTTC. The entire variable domain, with the rest obtained from reference TRBV12-5 and TRBJ2-1, is as follows: DARVTQTPRHKVTEMGQEVTMRCQPILGHNTVFWYRQTMMQGLELLAYFRNRAPLDDSGMPKDRFSAEMPDATLATLKIQPSEPRDSAVYFCASGLPRDRGTEQFFGPGTRLTVL.

This clonotype was recorded many times. The chain employs TRBV25-1 and TRBJ2-5; D possibly corresponds to TRBD1 (5 bases). The V end lost 2 bases, the J end lost 5 bases, and 18 bases lay between the germline ends. The CDR3 totals 16 residues. Per germline, CDR1 MGHDK and CDR2 SYGVNS. The CDR3 protein is CASSELSWSQVETQYF. DNA of the CDR3: TGTGCCAGCAGTGAACTCTCCTGGTCACAGGTCGAGACCCAGTACTTC.

About this clonotype: A junction end diverges from the germline sequence, so it may reflect a read error. The chain couples TRBV6-5 to TRBJ1-1; D might be TRBD1 (6 bases). The CDR3 length is 13 residues. Germline V gene lookup returns CDR1 MNHEY and CDR2 SVGAGI. Here the CDR3 reads CASSYRRDTEAFF. CDR3 sequence (DNA): TGTGCCAGCAGTTACCGGCGGGACACTGAGGCTTTCTTT.

This clonotype appeared a few times. Since a much larger clone is just one base distant, this may be a read error. The rearrangement joins TRBV12-3 or TRBV12-4 to TRBJ2-5; D tentatively reads TRBD1 or TRBD2 (5 bases each). Trimming pared 5 bases from V and 6 bases from J, leaving 16 bases between. The CDR3 sequence is 14 residues long. The CDR3 nucleotides read TGTGCCAGCAGTGAACCGGGACCACGGAAGACCCAGTACTTC. Translated: CASSEPGPRKTQYF.